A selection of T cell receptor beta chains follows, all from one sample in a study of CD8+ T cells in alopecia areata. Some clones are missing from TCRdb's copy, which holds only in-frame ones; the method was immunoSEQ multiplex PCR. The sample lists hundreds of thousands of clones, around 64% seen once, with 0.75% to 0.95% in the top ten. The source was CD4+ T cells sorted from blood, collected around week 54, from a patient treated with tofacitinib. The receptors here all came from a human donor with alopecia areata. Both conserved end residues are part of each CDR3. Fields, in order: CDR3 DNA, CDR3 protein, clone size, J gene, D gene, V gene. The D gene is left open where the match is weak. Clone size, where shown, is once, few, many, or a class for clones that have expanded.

TGCAGCGTTGCCAGGGGTATGAACACTGAAGCTTTCTTT | CSVARGMNTEAFF | - | TRBJ1-1 | - | TRBV29-1
TGTGCCTGGAGTGCCGGGAGCGGGGGGTTTACAGATACGCAGTATTTT | CAWSAGSGGFTDTQYF | - | TRBJ2-3 | TRBD2 | TRBV30
TGTGCCAGCAGCCTCCGAGCGGGCCTAGGGGAGACCCAGTACTTC | CASSLRAGLGETQYF | - | TRBJ2-5 | - | TRBV7-3
TGCAGCGTTGGGGGGGCACCCCAGTTCTTC | CSVGGAPQFF | - | TRBJ2-1 | - | TRBV29-1
TGTGCCACCAGCGTCAGGGGGTCGGGGACCCAGTACTTC | CATSVRGSGTQYF | - | TRBJ2-5 | TRBD1 | TRBV15
TGTGCCAGCAGCCGTGGACAGGGGGCTTTCTTT | CASSRGQGAFF | - | TRBJ1-1 | TRBD1 | TRBV6-5
TGTGCCACCAGATTCGGGGGAACCTACGAGCAGTACTTC | CATRFGGTYEQYF | few | TRBJ2-7 | - | TRBV15
TGCGCCAGCAGCCAAGACCCACAGGGTCTCTATGGCTACACCTTC | CASSQDPQGLYGYTF | - | TRBJ1-2 | - | TRBV4-1
TGTGCCAGCAGCTTAGGAAGTGGTACGACGGCTTTCTTT | CASSLGSGTTAFF | - | TRBJ1-1 | - | TRBV7-2
TGTGCCAGCAGCTTAATGGGTGTGACCCCAAAGGTCTACAATGAGCAGTTCTTC | CASSLMGVTPKVYNEQFF | once | TRBJ2-1 | - | TRBV7-2
TGTGCCTGGAGACTGTCCGGGACAACCTACGAGCAGTACTTC | CAWRLSGTTYEQYF | - | TRBJ2-7 | - | TRBV30
TGTGCCACCAGCAGAGGCGAACAGCCCCAGCATTTT | CATSRGEQPQHF | - | TRBJ1-5 | - | TRBV15
TGTGCCAGCAGCTTGCCCGGGGGCCGGACTGAAGCTTTCTTT | CASSLPGGRTEAFF | - | TRBJ1-1 | - | TRBV5-6
TGTGCCAGCAGCCGAGTCCTAGCGGGGGGGCTGACAGATACGCAGTATTTT | CASSRVLAGGLTDTQYF | few | TRBJ2-3 | TRBD2 | TRBV13
TGTGCCAGCAGTGAGCCCGGGACACTGAACACTGAAGCTTTCTTT | CASSEPGTLNTEAFF | - | TRBJ1-1 | - | TRBV6-1
TGTGCTAGCAGCTTTACCCCCGGGGGGGCAGAGACCCAGTACTTC | CASSFTPGGAETQYF | - | TRBJ2-5 | TRBD2 | TRBV7-7
TGTGCCTGGAGTCTGGGGCTCAATCAGCCCCAGCATTTT | CAWSLGLNQPQHF | few | TRBJ1-5 | - | TRBV30
TGCAGCTCCAGGGAACCTGGGGCCAACGTCCTGACTTTC | CSSREPGANVLTF | - | TRBJ2-6 | - | TRBV29-1
TGTGCCTGGAGTGTATTGGAGACCCAGTACTTC | CAWSVLETQYF | - | TRBJ2-5 | - | TRBV30
TGTGCCTGGAGTGTAGCGGGTTACGAGCAGTACTTC | CAWSVAGYEQYF | few | TRBJ2-7 | - | TRBV30
TGCAGCGTTGATAGAAGCTCCTACAATGAGCAGTTCTTC | CSVDRSSYNEQFF | few | TRBJ2-1 | - | TRBV29-1
TGTGCCAGCAGCTCGGGACCGGAGGGAGATACGCAGTATTTT | CASSSGPEGDTQYF | - | TRBJ2-3 | - | TRBV7-3
TGTGCCATCAGTGAAGGTCTAGGCAGGGGGAATACTGAAGCTTTCTTT | CAISEGLGRGNTEAFF | few | TRBJ1-1 | TRBD1 | TRBV10-3
TGTGCCAGCAGTTCCGGGACAGGGCTTCACTACGAGCAGTACTTC | CASSSGTGLHYEQYF | few | TRBJ2-7 | TRBD1 | TRBV2
TGCAGCGTTGTTCCTAGAGGTTCCCCAGAGACCCAGTACTTC | CSVVPRGSPETQYF | - | TRBJ2-5 | - | TRBV29-1
TGTGCCAGCAGCTTCGACAGGGTCCGAGACGAGCAGTACTTC | CASSFDRVRDEQYF | - | TRBJ2-7 | TRBD1 | TRBV7-2
TGTGCCAGCAGCCCCCCGGGACAGGCGAACTATGGCTACACCTTC | CASSPPGQANYGYTF | - | TRBJ1-2 | TRBD1 | TRBV7-9
TGCGCCAGCAGCCAATCTCATACGAACACTGAAGCTTTCTTT | CASSQSHTNTEAFF | - | TRBJ1-1 | - | TRBV4-1
TGCAGCGTTGGGCAGGGCCTACCCTACGAGCAGTACTTC | CSVGQGLPYEQYF | few | TRBJ2-7 | - | TRBV29-1
TGTGCCACCAGCAGAGGAGGGCAACAGGGCACTGAAGCTTTCTTT | CATSRGGQQGTEAFF | few | TRBJ1-1 | - | TRBV15
TGTGCCAGCAGCCAAGGGGCTAGCGGTAGTTCCACAGATACGCAGTATTTT | CASSQGASGSSTDTQYF | few | TRBJ2-3 | TRBD2 | TRBV4-2
TGCAGCGTTGACCCTAGCGGATACAATGAGCAGTTCTTC | CSVDPSGYNEQFF | few | TRBJ2-1 | TRBD2 | TRBV29-1
TGTGCTAGCAGCGCCGGAGTCACAGATACGCAGTATTTT | CASSAGVTDTQYF | few | TRBJ2-3 | - | TRBV7-7
TGCGCCAGCAGCTTGAGGGGAAGCCAAGAGACCCAGTACTTC | CASSLRGSQETQYF | - | TRBJ2-5 | - | TRBV5-1
TGCGCCAGCAGCAGGGAACAGGGGGCCGAGGAAAAACTGTTTTTT | CASSREQGAEEKLFF | once | TRBJ1-4 | TRBD1 | TRBV5-1
TGTGCCAGCAGCCTTAGCGGGGGGGCGGCCGGGGAGCTGTTTTTT | CASSLSGGAAGELFF | once | TRBJ2-2 | TRBD2 | TRBV5-4
TGTGCCAGCAGAAGACTAGCGGGGGGCCGTAGTGAGCAGTTCTTC | CASRRLAGGRSEQFF | - | TRBJ2-1 | TRBD2 | TRBV2
TGCAGCGAGGGACCGACAGGGGGAGAGACCCAGTACTTC | CSEGPTGGETQYF | - | TRBJ2-5 | TRBD1 | TRBV29-1
TGTGCCACCAGCAGAAGGGGCCGCACGGGGGATACGCAGTATTTT | CATSRRGRTGDTQYF | - | TRBJ2-3 | - | TRBV15
TGTGCCAGCTCCGGCGGAACCTCTGGGGCCAACGTCCTGACTTTC | CASSGGTSGANVLTF | - | TRBJ2-6 | - | TRBV18
TGTGCCAGTAGCGCGGTACGGGGCAATCAGCCCCAGCATTTT | CASSAVRGNQPQHF | - | TRBJ1-5 | - | TRBV19
TGTGCCAGCAGCTGGGGACAGGGGGGGAATCAGCCCCAGCATTTT | CASSWGQGGNQPQHF | few | TRBJ1-5 | TRBD1 | TRBV7-8
TGTGCCAGCAGCCGGAACACTGAAGCTTTCTTT | CASSRNTEAFF | - | TRBJ1-1 | - | TRBV6-5
TGTGCCACCAGCAGAGAACTAGCTCCCACAGATACGCAGTATTTT | CATSRELAPTDTQYF | - | TRBJ2-3 | - | TRBV15
TGTGCCTGGAGTGCACAACACCTGGGGAATGAGCAGTTCTTC | CAWSAQHLGNEQFF | - | TRBJ2-1 | - | TRBV30
TGTGCCATTCCGGACTCCCGCCCTATGGGCTACACCTTC | CAIPDSRPMGYTF | - | TRBJ1-2 | - | TRBV2
TGTGCCAGCAGCCTTAATCGGGGCTTGGGGGCCAACGTCCTGACTTTC | CASSLNRGLGANVLTF | - | TRBJ2-6 | - | TRBV5-6
TGTGCCAGCAGCCTACAGGGCGCAATTACCTACGAGCAGTACTTC | CASSLQGAITYEQYF | - | TRBJ2-7 | - | TRBV5-4
TGCAGCGTAAAGGGGATCGTAGTTGATGAGCAGTTCTTC | CSVKGIVVDEQFF | - | TRBJ2-1 | - | TRBV29-1
TGTGCCAGCAGCTTAGCGGAGACCCAGTACTTC | CASSLAETQYF | few | TRBJ2-5 | - | TRBV7-2
TGCGCCAGCAGCCAAGATCGAGGCAGATATTACGAGCAGTACTTC | CASSQDRGRYYEQYF | - | TRBJ2-7 | - | TRBV4-1
TGTGCCAGCAGCATACCTACCGGGATCCAAGAGACCCAGTACTTC | CASSIPTGIQETQYF | few | TRBJ2-5 | - | TRBV7-9
TGTGCCAGCAGCTTAGGTAGAAAAGAGACCCAGTACTTC | CASSLGRKETQYF | - | TRBJ2-5 | - | TRBV7-6
TGTGCCAGCAGCCAAAAGCGGGGGGGCATGAGGGATGAGCAGTTCTTC | CASSQKRGGMRDEQFF | - | TRBJ2-1 | TRBD2 | TRBV7-2
TGCAGCGTTGCACAGTTAAGTGGCTACACCTTC | CSVAQLSGYTF | - | TRBJ1-2 | - | TRBV29-1
TGTGCCAGCAGGCGAGACAGGGCTGGGGCCAACGTCCTGACTTTC | CASRRDRAGANVLTF | - | TRBJ2-6 | TRBD1 | TRBV7-9
TGTGCCAGCAGCCTCACGGCGGGGGGCCGGGATACGCAGTATTTT | CASSLTAGGRDTQYF | - | TRBJ2-3 | TRBD2 | TRBV7-2